These 14 T cell receptor beta chains originate from one sample sequenced in a study of OX40 agonist ivuxolimab in advanced cancers. TCRdb keeps only in-frame clones here, not all; method: immunoSEQ multiplex PCR. The sample consists of approximately 80,000 clones, about 92% of them appearing once. Source: CD4+ or CD8+ T cells sorted from blood, taken in a trial of the OX40 agonist ivuxolimab. These receptors were taken from an adult with an advanced solid tumor such as melanoma, head and neck, liver or kidney cancer.

The J gene is TRBJ1-6, the V gene TRBV18; 8 bases line up with TRBD1. Unmatched junction bases numbered 14, after V lost 0 bases and J lost 13 bases. This CDR3 has 17 amino acids. In germline, CDR1 is KGHSH, CDR2 LQKENI. As DNA, the CDR3 is TGTGCCAGCTCACCACCTTCATTGGGACAGGTGGGCCAGCCCCTCCACTTT. It codes for CASSPPSLGQVGQPLHF. The full variable domain, completed using reference TRBV18 and TRBJ1-6, is NAGVMQNPRHLVRRRGQEARLRCSPMKGHSHVYWYRQLPEEGLKFMVYLQKENIIDESGMPKERFSAEFPKEGPSILRIQQVVRGDSAAYFCASSPPSLGQVGQPLHFGNGTRLTVT.

J is TRBJ2-6 and V is TRBV6-5; either TRBD1 or TRBD2 may supply D (6 bases each). The germline gives CDR1 MNHEY, CDR2 SVGAGI. V lost 2 bases to trimming and J lost 3 bases, with 11 bases between them. This CDR3 is built from 16 residues. This CDR3 is CASSYGGLFGANVLTF. CDR3 DNA sequence: TGTGCCAGCAGTTACGGGGGGCTATTTGGGGCCAACGTCCTGACTTTC.

This clone has a single count. The V gene is TRBV18, the J gene TRBJ1-3, with 8 nucleotides matching TRBD1. With 8 bases clipped from V and 4 bases from J, the junction kept 10 bases outside the gene matches. CDR1 and CDR2 from the germline V gene are KGHSH and LQKENI. The length of the CDR3 is 15 residues. The CDR3 DNA reads as TGTGCCAGCCCGGGACAGGCCGGGTCAGGAAACACCATATATTTT. Translated: CASPGQAGSGNTIYF.

The V call is TRBV6-4, the J call TRBJ1-5; D is ambiguous. The CDR3 runs 13 residues. Germline CDR1 MRHNA, CDR2 SNTAGT. Trimming took off 1 base at V and 6 bases at J, with 7 bases between the two ends. The CDR3 is CASSDFVGQPQHF. As DNA, the CDR3 is TGTGCCAGCAGTGACTTTGTCGGTCAGCCCCAGCATTTT.

This clone was seen just once. J is TRBJ2-1 and V is TRBV15, with 7 bases lining up with TRBD1. Germline assignment: CDR1 LNHNV and CDR2 YYDKDF (reference sequence). Trimming removed 8 bases from V and 3 bases from J; junction bases left unmatched: 7. The CDR3 is 14 amino acids. In nucleotides, the CDR3 is TGTGCCACCCGTGGAGCAGGGGGCTACAATGAGCAGTTCTTC. Amino acids: CATRGAGGYNEQFF.

The rearrangement joins TRBV5-6 to TRBJ1-2, with a tentative D call TRBD1 (5 bases). V was pared by 0 bases and J by 8 bases, with 17 bases between. CDR1 and CDR2 from the germline V gene are SGHDT and YYEEEE. This CDR3 is built from 15 residues. The CDR3 bases are TGTGCCAGCAGCTTGGATTCCGGTTTTCAGGGCGGCTACACCTTC. It codes for CASSLDSGFQGGYTF.

The chain uses TRBV30 and TRBJ1-6; no clear D. Trimming shortened V by 1 base and J by 6 bases, and 7 bases separated the two germline ends. This CDR3 region has 13 residues. The V gene's germline CDR1 is GTSNPN and CDR2 SVGIG (reference sequence). CDR3 in amino acids: CAWSARGNSPLHF. The DNA for the CDR3 is TGTGCCTGGAGTGCCCGAGGTAATTCACCCCTCCACTTT.

V usage is TRBV5-1 and J usage is TRBJ2-7; D possibly corresponds to TRBD1 (6 bases). CDR3 length equals 15 residues. Trimming removed 1 base at V and 4 bases at J, with 15 bases between. Germline values: CDR1 SGHRS, CDR2 YFSETQ. CDR3 in DNA: TGCGCCAGCAGCTTGTCTCTAGGGGGTGGATACGAGCAGTACTTC. As protein: CASSLSLGGGYEQYF.

In this sample, this clone turned up once. The rearrangement uses TRBV7-9 and TRBJ1-6, with 8 bases lining up with TRBD1. The CDR3 is 14 amino acids. Trimming cost V 5 bases and J 7 bases; bases outside gene matches: 4. Germline CDR1 SEHNR, CDR2 FQNEAQ (reference sequence). CDR3 amino acids: CASSPRQGNSPLHF. CDR3 DNA: TGTGCCAGCAGCCCCCGACAGGGGAATTCACCCCTCCACTTT.

With respect to this clone: Given the absence of the conserved phenylalanine or tryptophan at the CDR3 end, a read error is likely. It is unclear where the CDR3 begins or ends on the DNA, so no DNA is shown, and the CDR3 is as TCRdb lists it. This chain uses TRBV28 with TRBJ2-3; TRBD2, the table's D call, lacks a check against the DNA. CDR1 and CDR2 from the germline V gene are MDHEN and SYDVKM. The CDR3 has 11 amino acids, counting both end residues. This CDR3 is CASSLGTSGGY.

This chain uses TRBV5-1 with TRBJ2-3, with unresolved D. CDR3 length: 14 residues. Trimming removed 6 bases from V and 4 bases from J, with 15 bases in between. Germline V lookup: CDR1 SGHRS, CDR2 YFSETQ. The CDR3 loop is CASTIQSSSDTQYF. CDR3 in DNA: TGCGCCAGCACCATTCAGTCTAGTTCAGATACGCAGTATTTT.

The gene calls are TRBV6-6 and TRBJ2-3; D is perhaps TRBD2 (6 bases). From germline, CDR1 is MNHNY and CDR2 SVGAGI (reference sequence). V was cut by 5 bases and J by 6 bases, with 12 bases left in between. This CDR3 contains 13 residues. The CDR3 coding sequence is TGTGCCAGCAGTGATTGGGAGGAGGATACGCAGTATTTT. The encoded protein is CASSDWEEDTQYF.

The DNA for the CDR3 is TGTGCCAGCAGTTTTCAGACTCAGGATGAGCAGTTCTTC. Translated, it gives CASSFQTQDEQFF. The J gene is TRBJ2-1, the V gene TRBV5-4; D remains unclear. V was shortened by 5 bases and J by 8 bases, with 14 bases between the two germline ends. The CDR3 extends over 13 amino acids. Per germline, CDR1 SGHNT and CDR2 YYREEE (reference sequence).

This chain uses TRBV6-7 with TRBJ2-5; TRBD2 aligns across 11 bases. TRBV6-7 is recorded as an ORF, its role being uncertain. V was pared by 2 bases and J by 1 base, with 6 bases of the junction left unmatched. The CDR3 contains 17 residues. CDR3 protein: CASSYRLAGGTQETQYF. Here the CDR3 DNA reads TGTGCCAGCAGTTACCGGCTAGCGGGGGGCACCCAAGAGACCCAGTACTTC.